Below, 26 T cell receptor beta chains from the same sample are listed, as sequenced in a study of identifying expanded T cells in peripheral blood. Sequencing was performed with immunoSEQ multiplex PCR; in TCRdb, only in-frame clones are kept and a portion is missing. In the table there are about 110,000 clones, more than 85% of which are singletons. The source material was blood. The receptors were gathered from a person aged 18 to 75 in good health.

This clone was observed a single time. CDR3 sequence: CASSRLGQVQETQYF. The CDR3 coding sequence is TGTGCCAGCAGCAGACTGGGACAGGTACAAGAGACCCAGTACTTC. V and J are TRBV7-6 and TRBJ2-5; 8 bases map to TRBD1. The CDR3 extends over 15 amino acids. CDR1 is SGHVS, CDR2 FNYEAQ, per germline. Trimming at V came to 5 bases and at J to 2 bases, leaving 7 bases not matched to a gene.

This clone was seen only once. V is TRBV9 and J is TRBJ1-3, with 9 positions matching TRBD1. The V gene's germline CDR1 is SGDLS and CDR2 YYNGEE. V lost 10 bases and J lost 4; bases outside the gene matches: 21. The CDR3 is made up of 18 amino acids. The CDR3 reads CAPLTDRGSGPTGNTIYF. CDR3 nucleotides: TGTGCCCCGCTTACCGACAGGGGGTCCGGTCCGACCGGAAACACCATATATTTT. Looking up the rest from reference TRBV9 and TRBJ1-3 gives the full variable domain: DSGVTQTPKHLITATGQRVTLRCSPRSGDLSVYWYQQSLDQGLQFLIQYYNGEERAKGNILERFSAQQFPDLHSELNLSSLELGDSALYFCAPLTDRGSGPTGNTIYFGEGSWLTVV.

This clone is a singleton in its sample. The rearrangement links TRBV20-1 to TRBJ2-1, with a tentative D call TRBD1 (5 bases). The CDR3 has 11 amino acids. V was trimmed by 1 base and J by 8 bases, leaving 6 bases between them. CDR1 is DFQATT, CDR2 SNEGSKA, per germline (reference sequence). CDR3 region: CSARVGDEQFF. The CDR3, as DNA: TGCAGTGCTAGAGTAGGGGATGAGCAGTTCTTC.

The V call is TRBV11-2, the J call TRBJ2-3, with 7 nucleotides matching TRBD1. This CDR3 has 16 amino acids. Germline V gives CDR1 SGHAT, CDR2 FQNNGV. Losses at the gene ends were 4 bases for V and 6 bases for J; bases not matched to a gene: 13. In DNA, the CDR3 is TGTGCCAGCAGCTCCACCGGACAGGTTAAGGGGGATACGCAGTATTTT. Amino acid sequence: CASSSTGQVKGDTQYF.

The chain recombines TRBV11-3 with TRBJ2-1; D might be TRBD1 (6 bases). CDR3 length: 18 amino acids. Germline assignment: CDR1 SGHNT and CDR2 YENEEA. The V gene lost 5 bases and the J gene lost 0 bases, with 20 bases spanning the gap. The CDR3 is CASSTGTSRRSSYNEQFF. CDR3 sequence (DNA): TGTGCCAGCAGCACCGGGACATCAAGAAGGAGCTCCTACAATGAGCAGTTCTTC. Using reference TRBV11-3 and TRBJ2-1 for the parts outside the CDR3, the full variable domain is EAGVVQSPRYKIIEKKQPVAFWCNPISGHNTLYWYLQNLGQGPELLIRYENEEAVDDSQLPKDRFSAERLKGVDSTLKIQPAELGDSAVYLCASSTGTSRRSSYNEQFFGPGTRLTVL.

This chain connects TRBV6-5 to TRBJ2-3; 8 positions agree with TRBD2. The CDR3 has 15 amino acids. Per the germline V gene, CDR1 is MNHEY and CDR2 is SVGAGI. V shed 4 bases and J 5 bases; nucleotides not matched to a gene: 8. The CDR3 region has the DNA TGTGCCAGCAGTTGGAACGGGGGGGAAGGAGATACGCAGTATTTT. The encoded protein is CASSWNGGEGDTQYF.

The rearrangement links TRBV28 to TRBJ1-6; D is unclear. The CDR3 is 13 amino acids. The germline V gene has CDR1 MDHEN and CDR2 SYDVKM. V lost 3 bases and J 9 bases, leaving 9 bases between the germline ends. The CDR3 DNA follows: TGTGCCAGCAGTTTTTTAAGAGGTTCACCCCTCCACTTT. It is translated as CASSFLRGSPLHF.

The chain combines TRBV4-2 with TRBJ2-7; D might be TRBD1 (5 bases). The CDR3 covers 13 residues. V lost 0 bases to trimming and J lost 3 bases, with 6 bases between them. Germline lookup yields CDR1 LGHNA and CDR2 YNFKEQ. The CDR3 DNA reads as TGTGCCAGCAGCCAAGACGACAGCTACGAGCAGTACTTC. It yields the protein CASSQDDSYEQYF.

The V gene is TRBV7-8, the J gene TRBJ2-5; D gene unclear. This CDR3 contains 11 residues. V was clipped by 4 bases and J by 6 bases, with 6 bases between them. Germline-derived CDR1 and CDR2 are SGHVS and FQNEAQ. For the CDR3, the DNA is TGTGCCAGCAGCTCGGGTCAGACCCAGTACTTC. It is translated as CASSSGQTQYF.

The chain joins TRBV7-9 to TRBJ1-1; maybe TRBD1 (6 bases). V lost 5 bases, J lost 3 bases, and 10 bases lay in between. The CDR3 has 13 residues. Germline V lookup: CDR1 SEHNR, CDR2 FQNEAQ (reference sequence). CDR3 in amino acids: CASSEQGDTEAFF. Written as DNA, the CDR3 is TGTGCCAGCAGCGAACAGGGCGACACTGAAGCTTTCTTT.

The V gene is TRBV5-1, the J gene TRBJ1-2; D is perhaps TRBD1 (6 bases). The CDR3 length is 17 residues. Per germline, CDR1 SGHRS and CDR2 YFSETQ. Trimming removed 0 bases from V and 2 bases from J, with 17 bases in between. The CDR3 DNA is TGCGCCAGCAGCTTGGGAGGACAGCGCTACTCCAACTATGGCTACACCTTC. Amino acids: CASSLGGQRYSNYGYTF.

The chain recombines TRBV7-6 with TRBJ2-3; 9 nucleotides agree with TRBD2. The germline CDR1 and CDR2 sequences are SGHVS and FNYEAQ. The CDR3 is made up of 14 amino acids. Losses at the gene ends were 5 bases for V and 4 bases for J; bases not matched to a gene: 4. This CDR3 reads CASSPSGGPDTQYF. Here the CDR3 DNA reads TGTGCCAGCAGCCCAAGCGGGGGGCCAGATACGCAGTATTTT.

The chain recombines TRBV5-4 with TRBJ2-2; 7 bases fit TRBD1. The CDR3 is made up of 15 amino acids. V dropped 2 bases and J dropped 1; count of bases not matched to a gene: 2. CDR1 is SGHNT, CDR2 YYREEE, per germline (reference sequence). The CDR3 DNA reads TGTGCCAGCAGCTTAGGGGGCCTGAACACCGGGGAGCTGTTTTTT. As protein: CASSLGGLNTGELFF.

This clone has ten or more counts. The V call is TRBV4-2, the J call TRBJ2-5, with 11 bases that match TRBD2. The CDR3 totals 16 residues. V dropped 0 bases and J dropped 4; count of bases not matched to a gene: 4. Germline CDR1 and CDR2: LGHNA and YNFKEQ. The CDR3 region has the DNA TGTGCCAGCAGCCAAGAAGGTAGCGGGGGGGCAGAGACCCAGTACTTC. It specifies CASSQEGSGGAETQYF.

This clone has only a few counts. The same CDR3 also results from other DNA sequences found in this sample. The V call is TRBV5-1, the J call TRBJ2-2; D is ambiguous. Germline CDR1 SGHRS, CDR2 YFSETQ. The CDR3 extends over 15 amino acids. Trimming pared 0 bases from V and 0 bases from J, leaving 6 bases between. The CDR3 region has the DNA TGCGCCAGCAGCTTGGGGGCGGCGAACACCGGGGAGCTGTTTTTT. Protein product: CASSLGAANTGELFF.

The chain is built from TRBV23-1 and TRBJ1-2, with D uncertain. TRBV23-1 is identified as an open reading frame with a role that is uncertain. The CDR3 loop spans 15 amino acids. V lost 4 bases and J lost 0, with 12 bases in between. The CDR3 coding sequence is TGCGCCAGCAGTCCTTGGCGGAGGGCTAACTATGGCTACACCTTC. Translating it yields CASSPWRRANYGYTF.

V gene TRBV7-9 combines with J gene TRBJ1-1, with 8 bases aligning to TRBD1. The CDR3 spans 15 residues. CDR1 SEHNR and CDR2 FQNEAQ come from the germline V gene (reference sequence). After removal of 5 bases from V and 1 base from J, the junction contained 6 bases not matched to a gene. The DNA of the CDR3 is TGTGCCAGCAGCGCAGGGGACAGGAGGAACACTGAAGCTTTCTTT. Translation gives CASSAGDRRNTEAFF.

The J gene is TRBJ2-1, the V gene TRBV18; D perhaps matches TRBD1 (5 bases). This CDR3 is 13 amino acids long. Trimming pared 3 bases from V and 5 bases from J, leaving 8 bases between. Germline CDR1 KGHSH, CDR2 LQKENI. DNA for the CDR3: TGTGCCAGCTCACCTCTACAGGACAATGAGCAGTTCTTC. Protein product: CASSPLQDNEQFF.

CDR3 protein: CAISEYGGTDNEQFF. CDR3 in DNA: TGTGCCATCAGTGAGTACGGGGGGACTGACAATGAGCAGTTCTTC. The V call is TRBV10-3, the J call TRBJ2-1; 7 bases line up with TRBD2. Per the germline V gene, CDR1 is ENHRY and CDR2 is SYGVKD. This CDR3 has 15 amino acids. With V trimmed by 1 base and J by 5 bases, 5 bases remained unmatched.

V gene TRBV27 combines with J gene TRBJ2-1, with TRBD2 matching over 7 bases. The V segment lost 4 bases and the J segment 0 bases; nucleotides outside the gene matches: 3. Per germline, CDR1 MNHEY and CDR2 SMNVEV (reference sequence). The CDR3 consists of 15 residues. Here the CDR3 reads CASSYGGGSYNEQFF. CDR3 nucleotides: TGTGCCAGCAGTTACGGCGGGGGCTCCTACAATGAGCAGTTCTTC.

V and J are TRBV13 and TRBJ2-1; 8 bases line up with TRBD2. Germline V lookup: CDR1 PRHDT, CDR2 FYEKMQ (reference sequence). After removal of 5 bases from V and 7 bases from J, the junction contained 1 base not matched to a gene. The CDR3 runs 12 residues. This CDR3 is CASSRGGNEQFF. The CDR3 DNA sequence: TGTGCCAGCAGCCGGGGGGGAAATGAGCAGTTCTTC.

This sequence joins TRBV7-9 and TRBJ2-7, with 8 positions matching TRBD1. CDR1 and CDR2 (germline): SEHNR, FQNEAQ (reference sequence). The ends lost 6 bases at V and 6 bases at J; junction bases unmatched: 4. This CDR3 contains 12 residues. The CDR3 loop is CASRTDRGEQYF. DNA for the CDR3: TGTGCCAGCAGGACAGACAGGGGCGAGCAGTACTTC.

The genes are TRBV7-2 and TRBJ1-2, with D uncertain. V was trimmed by 1 base and J by 8 bases, leaving 8 bases between them. Germline V gene lookup returns CDR1 SGHTA and CDR2 FQGNSA. The CDR3 is made up of 12 amino acids. CDR3 in amino acids: CASSLGGWGYTF. The CDR3 nucleotides are TGTGCCAGCAGCTTAGGGGGATGGGGCTACACCTTC.

As regards this clone: One end of the junction varies from germline; a read error may be responsible. The chain carries TRBV2 and TRBJ2-7; 11 positions match TRBD2. Germline V CDR1 and CDR2: SNHLY, FYNNEI. The CDR3 is 12 amino acids. The CDR3 reads CASSLAGGLSPF. As DNA, the CDR3 is TGTGCCAGCAGCTTAGCGGGGGGGCTCTCACCTTTC.

The chain links TRBV7-4 to TRBJ1-6; no reliable D call. Looked up from germline, CDR1 is SGHVT and CDR2 is SQSDAQ. CDR3 length: 18 residues. V gave up 5 bases and J gave up 0 bases, with 17 bases separating them. The CDR3 spells CASSPPTTWSSYNSPLHF. The DNA of the CDR3 is TGTGCCAGCAGCCCCCCGACAACTTGGAGCTCCTATAATTCACCCCTCCACTTT.

The chain combines TRBV4-3 with TRBJ1-5, with TRBD1 as a possible D gene (5 bases). With 0 bases removed from V and 7 bases from J, the gap between germline ends came to 13 bases. In germline, CDR1 is LGHNA, CDR2 YSLEER. This CDR3 has 15 amino acids. The CDR3 region is CASSQESAGRQPQHF. CDR3 nucleotide sequence: TGCGCCAGCAGCCAAGAATCGGCAGGGAGGCAGCCCCAGCATTTT.